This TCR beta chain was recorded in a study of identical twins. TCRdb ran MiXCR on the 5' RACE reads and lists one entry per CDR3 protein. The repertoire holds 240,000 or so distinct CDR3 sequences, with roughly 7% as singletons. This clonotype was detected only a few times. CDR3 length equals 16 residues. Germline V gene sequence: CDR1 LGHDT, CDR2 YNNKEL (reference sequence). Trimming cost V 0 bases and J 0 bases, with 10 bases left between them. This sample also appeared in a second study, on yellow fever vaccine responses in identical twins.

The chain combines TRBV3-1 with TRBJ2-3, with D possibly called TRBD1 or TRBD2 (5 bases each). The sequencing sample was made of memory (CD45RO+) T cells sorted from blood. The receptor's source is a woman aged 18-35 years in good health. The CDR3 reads CASSQDWGMSTDTQYF. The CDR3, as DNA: TGTGCCAGCAGCCAAGATTGGGGGATGAGCACAGATACGCAGTATTTT.